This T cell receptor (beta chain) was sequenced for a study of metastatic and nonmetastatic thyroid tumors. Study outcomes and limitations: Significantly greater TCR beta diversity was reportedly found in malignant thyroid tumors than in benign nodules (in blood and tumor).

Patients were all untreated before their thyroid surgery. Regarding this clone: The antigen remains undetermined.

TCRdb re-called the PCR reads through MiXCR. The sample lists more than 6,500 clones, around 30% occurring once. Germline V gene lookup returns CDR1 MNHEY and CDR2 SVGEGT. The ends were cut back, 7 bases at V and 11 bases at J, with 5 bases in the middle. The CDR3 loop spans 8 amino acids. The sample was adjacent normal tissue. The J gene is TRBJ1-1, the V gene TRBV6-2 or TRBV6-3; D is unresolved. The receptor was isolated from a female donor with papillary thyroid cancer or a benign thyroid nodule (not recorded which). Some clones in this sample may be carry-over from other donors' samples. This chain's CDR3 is CASKRAFF. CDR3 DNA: TGTGCCAGCAAGCGGGCTTTCTTT.